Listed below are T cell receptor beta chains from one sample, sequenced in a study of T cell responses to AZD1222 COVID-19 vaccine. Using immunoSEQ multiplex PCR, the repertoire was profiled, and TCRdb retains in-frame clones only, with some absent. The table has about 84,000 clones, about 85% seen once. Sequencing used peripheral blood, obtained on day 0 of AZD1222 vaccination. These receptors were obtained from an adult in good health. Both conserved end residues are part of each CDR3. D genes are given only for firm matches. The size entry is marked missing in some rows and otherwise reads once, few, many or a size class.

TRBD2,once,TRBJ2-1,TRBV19,CASSTPGLAGGNEQFF,TGTGCCAGTAGTACACCGGGACTAGCGGGCGGAAATGAGCAGTTCTTC
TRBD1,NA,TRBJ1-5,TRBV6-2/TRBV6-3,CASSTPGRGRHQPQHF,TGTGCCAGCAGTACCCCCGGGAGGGGGCGTCATCAGCCCCAGCATTTT
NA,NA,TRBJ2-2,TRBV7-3,CASSLKPTTGELFF,TGTGCCAGCAGCTTAAAACCGACCACCGGGGAGCTGTTTTTT
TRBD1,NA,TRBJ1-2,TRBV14,CASSPGGQGVDGYTF,TGTGCCAGCAGCCCAGGAGGACAGGGCGTCGATGGCTACACCTTC
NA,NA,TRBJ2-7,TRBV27,CASSLGWSSYEQYF,TGTGCCAGCAGTTTAGGATGGAGCTCCTACGAGCAGTACTTC
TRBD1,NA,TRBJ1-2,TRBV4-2,CASSQGTGVWGGYTF,TGTGCCAGCAGCCAAGGGACAGGGGTTTGGGGCGGCTACACCTTC
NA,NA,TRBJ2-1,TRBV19,CASSMGRGRGSFYNEQFF,TGTGCCAGTAGTATGGGTCGGGGAAGGGGCTCCTTTTACAATGAGCAGTTCTTC
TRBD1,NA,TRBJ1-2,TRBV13,CASRSGTGGPGYTF,TGTGCCAGCAGATCCGGGACAGGGGGTCCTGGCTACACCTTC
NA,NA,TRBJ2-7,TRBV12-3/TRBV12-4,CASSSSDSYEQYF,TGTGCCAGCAGTTCCTCGGACAGCTACGAGCAGTACTTC
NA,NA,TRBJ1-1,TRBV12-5,CASGLVLGGTEAFF,TGTGCTAGTGGTTTGGTACTGGGGGGCACTGAAGCTTTCTTT
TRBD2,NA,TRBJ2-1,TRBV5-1,CASSLWTSGNNEQFF,TGCGCCAGCAGCTTGTGGACTAGCGGAAACAATGAGCAGTTCTTC
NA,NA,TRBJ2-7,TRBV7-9,CASSWDGTYEQYF,TGTGCCAGCAGCTGGGACGGGACCTACGAGCAGTACTTC
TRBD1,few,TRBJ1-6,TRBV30,CAWEEGTGNSPLHF,TGTGCCTGGGAAGAGGGGACAGGGAATTCACCCCTCCACTTT
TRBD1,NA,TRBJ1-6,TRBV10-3,CAIRDRGPGSPLHF,TGTGCCATCAGAGACAGGGGTCCAGGTTCACCCCTCCACTTT
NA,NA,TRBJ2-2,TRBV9,CASSVATGGDTGELFF,TGTGCCAGCAGCGTAGCTACAGGGGGGGACACCGGGGAGCTGTTTTTT
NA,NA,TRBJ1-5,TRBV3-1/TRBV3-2,CASSPPGYSNQPQHF,TGTGCCAGCAGCCCCCCAGGATATAGCAATCAGCCCCAGCATTTT
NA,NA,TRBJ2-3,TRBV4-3,CASSLLRATTSTDTQYF,TGCGCCAGCAGCCTCTTAAGGGCGACAACTAGCACAGATACGCAGTATTTT
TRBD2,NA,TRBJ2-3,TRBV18,CASSLLAGVSDTQYF,TGTGCCAGCTCTTTACTAGCGGGAGTTTCAGATACGCAGTATTTT
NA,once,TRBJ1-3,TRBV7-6,CASSLGGSSGNTIYF,TGTGCCAGCAGCTTAGGGGGTAGTTCTGGAAACACCATATATTTT
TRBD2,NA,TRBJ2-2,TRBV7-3,CASSQGLAGGAGELFF,TGTGCCAGCAGCCAAGGGCTAGCGGGAGGGGCCGGGGAGCTGTTTTTT
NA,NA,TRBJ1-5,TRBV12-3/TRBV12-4,CASSLFEGQPQHF,TGTGCCAGCAGTTTATTTGAGGGCCAGCCCCAGCATTTT
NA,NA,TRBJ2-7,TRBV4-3,CASSQEGWQGTYEQYF,TGCGCCAGCAGCCAAGAAGGGTGGCAGGGGACCTACGAGCAGTACTTC
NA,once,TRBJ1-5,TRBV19,CASSGPGVWDQPQHF,TGTGCCAGTAGCGGACCAGGGGTTTGGGATCAGCCCCAGCATTTT
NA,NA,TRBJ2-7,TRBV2,CASSEIPYEQYF,TGTGCCAGCAGTGAGATCCCCTACGAGCAGTACTTC
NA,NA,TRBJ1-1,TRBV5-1,CASSWSGTEAFF,TGCGCCAGCAGCTGGAGTGGCACTGAAGCTTTCTTT